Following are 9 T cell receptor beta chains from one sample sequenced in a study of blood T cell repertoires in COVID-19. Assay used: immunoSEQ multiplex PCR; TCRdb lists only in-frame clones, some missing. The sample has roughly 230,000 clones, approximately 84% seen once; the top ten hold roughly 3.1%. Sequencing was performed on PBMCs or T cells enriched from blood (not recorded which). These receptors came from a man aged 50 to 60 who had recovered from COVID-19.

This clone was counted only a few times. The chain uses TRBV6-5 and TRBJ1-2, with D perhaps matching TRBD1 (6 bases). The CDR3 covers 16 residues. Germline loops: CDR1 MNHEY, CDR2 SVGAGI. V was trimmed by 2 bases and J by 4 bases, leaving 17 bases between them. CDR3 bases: TGTGCCAGCAGTTACCCCACCTCAACAGGGAGCTATGGCTACACCTTC. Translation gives CASSYPTSTGSYGYTF.

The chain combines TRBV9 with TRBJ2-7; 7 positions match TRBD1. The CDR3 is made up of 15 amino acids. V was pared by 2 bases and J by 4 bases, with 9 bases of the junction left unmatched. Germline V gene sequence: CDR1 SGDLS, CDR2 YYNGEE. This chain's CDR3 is CASSVDRVPPYEQYF. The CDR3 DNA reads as TGTGCCAGCAGCGTCGACAGGGTCCCCCCTTACGAGCAGTACTTC.

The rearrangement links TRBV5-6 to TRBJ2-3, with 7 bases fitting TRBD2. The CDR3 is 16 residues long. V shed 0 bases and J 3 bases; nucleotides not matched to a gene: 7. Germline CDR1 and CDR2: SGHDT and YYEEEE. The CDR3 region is CASSLVSGGRTDTQYF. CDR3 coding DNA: TGTGCCAGCAGCTTGGTCTCGGGGGGTAGGACAGATACGCAGTATTTT.

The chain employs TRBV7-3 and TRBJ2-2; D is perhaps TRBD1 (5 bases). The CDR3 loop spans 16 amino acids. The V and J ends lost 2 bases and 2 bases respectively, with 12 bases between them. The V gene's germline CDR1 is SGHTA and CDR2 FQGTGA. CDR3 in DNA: TGTGCCAGCAGCTTATTGGGCGGACAAAACACCGGGGAGCTGTTTTTT. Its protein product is CASSLLGGQNTGELFF.

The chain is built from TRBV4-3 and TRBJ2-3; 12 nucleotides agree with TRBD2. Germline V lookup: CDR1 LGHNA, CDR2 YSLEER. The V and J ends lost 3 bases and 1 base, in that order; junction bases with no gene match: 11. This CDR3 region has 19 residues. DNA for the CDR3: TGCGCCAGCAGCCATGGACTAGCGGGAATCCCCCCCGGCACAGATACGCAGTATTTT. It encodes CASSHGLAGIPPGTDTQYF.

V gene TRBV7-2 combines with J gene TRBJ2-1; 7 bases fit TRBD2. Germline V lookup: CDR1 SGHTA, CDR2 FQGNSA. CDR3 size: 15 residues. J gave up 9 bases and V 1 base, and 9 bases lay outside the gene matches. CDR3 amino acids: CASSLERLTGGEQFF. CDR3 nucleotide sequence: TGTGCCAGCAGCTTAGAGAGGTTGACGGGGGGTGAGCAGTTCTTC.

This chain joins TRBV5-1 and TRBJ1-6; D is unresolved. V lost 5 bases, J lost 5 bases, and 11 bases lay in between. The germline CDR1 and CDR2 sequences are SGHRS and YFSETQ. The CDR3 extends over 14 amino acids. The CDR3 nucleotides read TGCGCCAGCAGTCAGACGGGGAATAATTCACCCCTCCACTTT. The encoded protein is CASSQTGNNSPLHF. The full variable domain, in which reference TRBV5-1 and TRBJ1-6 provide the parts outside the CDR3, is KAGVTQTPRYLIKTRGQQVTLSCSPISGHRSVSWYQQTPGQGLQFLFEYFSETQRNKGNFPGRFSGRQFSNSRSEMNVSTLELGDSALYLCASSQTGNNSPLHFGNGTRLTVT.

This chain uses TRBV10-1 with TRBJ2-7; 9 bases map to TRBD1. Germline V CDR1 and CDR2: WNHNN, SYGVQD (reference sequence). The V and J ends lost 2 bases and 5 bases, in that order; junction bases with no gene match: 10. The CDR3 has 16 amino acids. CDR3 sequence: CASSEGPGQGLHEQYF. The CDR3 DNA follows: TGCGCCAGCAGTGAGGGCCCGGGACAGGGACTGCACGAGCAGTACTTC.

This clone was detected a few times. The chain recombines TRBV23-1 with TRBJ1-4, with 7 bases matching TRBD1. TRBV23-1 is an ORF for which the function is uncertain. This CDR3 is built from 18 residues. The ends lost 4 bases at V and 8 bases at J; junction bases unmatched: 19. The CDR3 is CASSPPYAEGQQYEKLFF. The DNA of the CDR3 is TGCGCCAGCAGTCCTCCCTACGCCGAGGGACAGCAGTACGAAAAACTGTTTTTT.